The 7 T cell receptor beta chains below all came from one sample that was sequenced in a study of T cell responses to AZD1222 COVID-19 vaccine. TCRdb keeps only in-frame clones here, not all; method: immunoSEQ multiplex PCR. The sample holds more than 85,000 clones, about 95% seen once. Sequencing was performed on peripheral blood, taken 28 days after the second AZD1222 dose. The receptor source for this set is an adult who received the AZD1222 COVID-19 vaccine.

V is TRBV3-1 (or the pseudogene TRBV3-2) and J is TRBJ1-5; no clear D gene. CDR1 is LGHDT and CDR2 is YNNKEL in the germline V gene (reference sequence). V was trimmed by 0 bases and J by 5 bases, leaving 5 bases between them. This CDR3 comprises 13 residues. CDR3 nucleotides: TGTGCCAGCAGCCAAGACAGGTATCAGCCCCAGCATTTT. The encoded protein is CASSQDRYQPQHF.

The chain uses TRBV24-1 and TRBJ1-4; D call uncertain. This CDR3 has 14 residues. Germline CDR1 and CDR2: KGHDR and SFDVKD. Trimming stripped 1 base from V and 8 bases from J, with 10 bases between. The CDR3 spells CATSDFFREEKLFF. CDR3 nucleotide sequence: TGTGCCACCAGTGATTTCTTCCGTGAGGAAAAACTGTTTTTT.

Only one count was recorded for this clone. This rearrangement joins TRBV19 to TRBJ1-1; 7 bases line up with TRBD1. The trim removed 5 bases at V and 0 bases at J, leaving 3 bases unmatched. The CDR3 consists of 14 residues. Germline values: CDR1 LNHDA, CDR2 SQIVND (reference sequence). CDR3 in DNA: TGTGCCAGTAGTGCGGACAGGCTGAACACTGAAGCTTTCTTT. Translated: CASSADRLNTEAFF.

The V and J genes are TRBV6-5 and TRBJ1-1; D ambiguous. V shed 6 bases and J shed 1 base, with 9 bases lying between them. The CDR3 contains 13 residues. The germline V gene encodes CDR1 MNHEY and CDR2 SVGAGI. DNA for the CDR3: TGTGCCAGCAGGAGGCGCGAGAACACTGAAGCTTTCTTT. Translated, it gives CASRRRENTEAFF.

V gene TRBV19 combines with J gene TRBJ2-1; D is ambiguous. The V gene's germline CDR1 is LNHDA and CDR2 SQIVND (reference sequence). Trimming stripped 3 bases from V and 2 bases from J, with 11 bases between. This CDR3 spans 15 amino acids. The CDR3 protein is CASSISPDPYNEQFF. CDR3 nucleotide sequence: TGTGCCAGTAGTATTTCACCAGATCCCTACAATGAGCAGTTCTTC.

This rearrangement joins TRBV7-9 to TRBJ1-2, with D possibly being TRBD1 (6 bases). The V gene lost 5 bases and the J gene lost 4 bases, with 14 bases spanning the gap. There are 14 residues in the CDR3. Germline V lookup: CDR1 SEHNR, CDR2 FQNEAQ (reference sequence). Here the CDR3 DNA reads TGTGCCAGCAGCCACGGGACATCTGGCTATGGCTACACCTTC. This translates into CASSHGTSGYGYTF.

J is TRBJ2-3 and V is TRBV5-4; 8 bases match TRBD2. CDR1 SGHNT and CDR2 YYREEE come from the germline V gene (reference sequence). V trimming: 2 bases; J trimming: 2 bases; junction bases outside the gene matches: 4. This CDR3 spans 15 amino acids. The CDR3 loop is CASSFGGAHTDTQYF. CDR3 bases: TGTGCCAGCAGCTTCGGGGGGGCGCACACAGATACGCAGTATTTT.